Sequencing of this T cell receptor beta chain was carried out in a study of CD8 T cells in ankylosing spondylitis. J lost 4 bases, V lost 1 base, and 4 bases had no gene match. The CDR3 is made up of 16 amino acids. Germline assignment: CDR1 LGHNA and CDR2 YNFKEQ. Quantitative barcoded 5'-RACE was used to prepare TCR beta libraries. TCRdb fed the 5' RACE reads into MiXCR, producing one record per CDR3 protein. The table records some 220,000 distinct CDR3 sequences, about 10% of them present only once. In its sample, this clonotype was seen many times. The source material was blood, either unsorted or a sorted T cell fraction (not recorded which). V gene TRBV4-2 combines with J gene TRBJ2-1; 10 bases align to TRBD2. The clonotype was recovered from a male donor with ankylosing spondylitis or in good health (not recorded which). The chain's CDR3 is CASSQGGSGGYNEQFF. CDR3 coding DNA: TGTGCCAGCAGCCAAGGGGGTAGCGGGGGGTACAATGAGCAGTTCTTC.